The 16 T cell receptor beta chains below were found in one sample sequenced in a study of radiotherapy plus CTLA-4 blockade in lung cancer. Libraries were prepared by immunoSEQ multiplex PCR; TCRdb keeps only in-frame clonotypes and omits some of them. This table holds 110,000 or so clones, about 77% found once. The sequencing here drew on peripheral blood, taken from a patient treated with radiotherapy plus ipilimumab. These receptors were obtained from a human donor with non-small cell lung cancer who had a partial response to radiotherapy plus ipilimumab.

J is TRBJ2-7 and V is TRBV18; perhaps TRBD2 as D (5 bases). The CDR3 consists of 14 residues. Germline CDR1 reads KGHSH; CDR2 reads LQKENI. The ends were cut back, 1 base at V and 3 bases at J, with 10 bases in the middle. The CDR3 sequence: CASSPRTGNYEQYV. CDR3 DNA: TGTGCCAGCTCACCACGTACGGGAAACTACGAGCAGTACGTC.

J is TRBJ1-4 and V is TRBV25-1, with D unclear. The CDR3 extends over 16 amino acids. Per the germline V gene, CDR1 is MGHDK and CDR2 is SYGVNS. Trimming pared 1 base from V and 0 bases from J, leaving 9 bases between. As DNA, the CDR3 is TGTGCCAGCAGTGAATCTCGGGGAGCAACTAATGAAAAACTGTTTTTT. It translates to CASSESRGATNEKLFF.

V usage is TRBV19 and J usage is TRBJ1-6; TRBD1 might be the D (6 bases). CDR1 LNHDA and CDR2 SQIVND come from the germline V gene (reference sequence). V lost 4 bases and J lost 8, with 9 bases in between. The CDR3 is 13 residues long. CDR3 amino acids: CASSKQGDSPLHF. DNA of the CDR3: TGTGCCAGTAGTAAACAGGGAGATTCACCCCTCCACTTT.

The chain has TRBV7-2 and TRBJ2-7; 11 nucleotides align to TRBD2. V gave up 1 base and J gave up 6 bases; unmatched junction bases: 8. Germline values: CDR1 SGHTA, CDR2 FQGNSA. There are 16 residues in the CDR3. CDR3 bases: TGTGCCAGCAGCTTAGACAGACTAGCGGGATTGAGCGAGCAGTACTTC. Protein: CASSLDRLAGLSEQYF.

This chain links TRBV29-1 with TRBJ2-5; 9 nucleotides agree with TRBD1. Germline-derived CDR1 and CDR2 are SQVTM and ANQGSEA. The trim removed 0 bases at V and 6 bases at J, leaving 8 bases unmatched. The CDR3 covers 15 residues. The CDR3 loop is CSVEEGDRVRKTQYF. The CDR3 DNA is TGCAGCGTTGAAGAGGGGGACAGGGTTCGGAAGACCCAGTACTTC.

The chain recombines TRBV18 with TRBJ1-1; 8 nucleotides align to TRBD1. This CDR3 region has 16 residues. The germline V gene has CDR1 KGHSH and CDR2 LQKENI. The V gene end was trimmed by 3 bases and the J gene end by 0 bases; junction bases not matched to a gene: 6. This chain's CDR3 is CASSPGTGRVNTEAFF. As DNA, the CDR3 is TGTGCCAGCTCACCGGGGACAGGTCGGGTGAACACTGAAGCTTTCTTT.

The chain uses TRBV7-2 and TRBJ1-1, with 7 bases identical to TRBD1. CDR1 and CDR2 from the germline V gene are SGHTA and FQGNSA. This CDR3 has 14 amino acids. V dropped 4 bases and J dropped 4; count of bases not matched to a gene: 6. CDR3 in amino acids: CASSYRGTATEAFF. The CDR3 DNA reads TGTGCCAGCAGCTACAGGGGTACTGCCACTGAAGCTTTCTTT.

The gene calls are TRBV5-1 and TRBJ2-7; 10 nucleotides match TRBD2. After removal of 4 bases from V and 7 bases from J, the junction contained 14 bases not matched to a gene. The CDR3 consists of 16 residues. Germline lookup yields CDR1 SGHRS and CDR2 YFSETQ. The CDR3 sequence is CASSLLGGTSDREQYF. In DNA form, the CDR3 reads TGCGCCAGCAGCCTCCTGGGGGGGACTAGCGACCGTGAGCAGTACTTC.

This chain uses TRBV5-4 with TRBJ2-1, with 8 bases fitting TRBD2. The junction had 10 bases not matched to a gene; V was cut back by 4 bases and J by 7 bases. CDR1 is SGHNT, CDR2 YYREEE, per germline (reference sequence). The CDR3 is 15 amino acids. CDR3 coding DNA: TGTGCCAGCAGCCCCGGGACTAGTGAGGTAAATGAGCAGTTCTTC. Its protein is CASSPGTSEVNEQFF.

A few counts support this clone. The chain carries TRBV14 and TRBJ2-1; TRBD2 agrees at 10 bases. The junction had 7 bases not matched to a gene; V was cut back by 3 bases and J by 8 bases. CDR1 is SGHDN, CDR2 FVKESK, per germline. This CDR3 is 15 amino acids long. The CDR3 sequence is CASSHKNLAGDEQFF. The CDR3 DNA reads TGTGCCAGCAGCCATAAAAACCTAGCGGGAGATGAGCAGTTCTTC.

The gene calls are TRBV5-4 and TRBJ2-5; possible D gene TRBD1, 6 bases. The germline V gene encodes CDR1 SGHNT and CDR2 YYREEE (reference sequence). The CDR3 is made up of 16 amino acids. V was cut by 4 bases and J by 2 bases, with 18 bases left in between. The CDR3 DNA follows: TGTGCCAGCAGCCACCCGGACAGAAAGACACAAGAGACCCAGTACTTC. Its protein is CASSHPDRKTQETQYF.

The chain combines TRBV7-8 with TRBJ1-3; D ambiguous. The CDR3 totals 15 residues. V was clipped by 5 bases and J by 2 bases, with 13 bases between them. The germline V gene has CDR1 SGHVS and CDR2 FQNEAQ. For the CDR3, the DNA is TGTGCCAGCAGCCCCGACGGGGTTCCTGGAAACACCATATATTTT. Amino acids: CASSPDGVPGNTIYF.

The genes are TRBV15 and TRBJ1-4; TRBD1 matches 7 bases. Germline V gene sequence: CDR1 LNHNV, CDR2 YYDKDF (reference sequence). CDR3 length equals 14 residues. The ends lost 6 bases at V and 4 bases at J; junction bases unmatched: 5. Here the CDR3 reads CATRRQGINEKLFF. CDR3 nucleotides: TGTGCCACCAGGAGACAGGGTATTAATGAAAAACTGTTTTTT. The whole variable domain, filled in from reference TRBV15 and TRBJ1-4, reads DAMVIQNPRYQVTQFGKPVTLSCSQTLNHNVMYWYQQKSSQAPKLLFHYYDKDFNNEADTPDNFQSRRPNTSFCFLDIRSPGLGDTAMYLCATRRQGINEKLFFGSGTQLSVL.

This clone was seen repeatedly, ten times or more. The chain employs TRBV7-9 and TRBJ1-4; the match to TRBD1 covers 11 bases. The CDR3 spans 15 residues. After removal of 5 bases from V and 5 bases from J, the junction contained 4 bases not matched to a gene. Germline V gene lookup returns CDR1 SEHNR and CDR2 FQNEAQ (reference sequence). The CDR3 nucleotides read TGTGCCAGCAGCCCCCGGGACAGGGGGAATGAAAAACTGTTTTTT. Protein product: CASSPRDRGNEKLFF.

The chain carries TRBV19 and TRBJ2-2; TRBD1 matches 7 bases. This CDR3 has 15 residues. Trimming at V came to 5 bases and at J to 5 bases, leaving 8 bases not matched to a gene. Germline CDR1 is LNHDA and CDR2 is SQIVND (reference sequence). The CDR3 DNA follows: TGTGCCAGTAGTGGACCGGGACAGAGAACCGGGGAGCTGTTTTTT. This encodes CASSGPGQRTGELFF.

About this clone itself: A junction boundary mismatches the germline segment, possibly from a read error. V gene TRBV7-7 combines with J gene TRBJ2-1, with TRBD1 matching 9 bases. Germline CDR1 and CDR2: SSHAT and FNYEAQ (reference sequence). The CDR3 is 16 amino acids. CDR3 sequence reads: CASSQLVGTGYNEQFF. CDR3 bases: TGTGCTAGCAGCCAATTAGTGGGGACAGGGTACAATGAGCAGTTCTTC. Together with reference TRBV7-7 and TRBJ2-1, the CDR3 gives the full variable domain: GAGVSQSPRYKVTKRGQDVTLRCDPISSHATLYWYQQALGQGPEFLTYFNYEAQPDKSGLPSDRFSAERPEGSISTLTIQRTEQRDSAMYRCASSQLVGTGYNEQFFGPGTRLTVL.